This T cell receptor (beta chain) was found in a study of Ad26.COV2.S vaccination and SARS-CoV-2 variants. Overall study results and limits: The study found higher spike-specific TCR breadth in vaccine than placebo recipients.

Some clones are missing from TCRdb's copy, which holds only in-frame ones; the method was immunoSEQ multiplex PCR. The sample records roughly 680,000 clones, around 92% being singletons. In the case of this clone: The antigen is undetermined. At the DNA level, this CDR3 is encoded by other sequences in the same sample as well.

Trimming left V 3 bases short and J 1 base short, with 6 bases between. The CDR3 covers 13 residues. CDR1 is MRHNA, CDR2 SNTAGT, per germline. Treatment defined: roughly 19 received Ad26.COV2.S at low or high dose, single or two shots; a few received placebo; per-sample allocation not given. The samples date from day 63 after the first vaccine or placebo injection. This sequence joins TRBV6-4 and TRBJ1-2, with D maybe TRBD1 (5 bases). The sample in question was peripheral blood, obtained in a trial of Ad26.COV2.S vaccine versus placebo. The clonotype comes from a person between 18 and 65 years old who received the Ad26.COV2.S COVID-19 vaccine or a placebo. The CDR3 DNA sequence: TGTGCCAGCAGTGATGGGGGTAACTATGGCTACACCTTC. Its translation: CASSDGGNYGYTF.